Given below is one T cell receptor (beta chain) in context. This entry belongs to a study of blood T cell repertoires in COVID-19. V was shortened by 5 bases and J by 2 bases, with 9 bases between the two germline ends. The CDR3 sequence is 13 residues long. CDR1 and CDR2 from the germline V gene are SGHNT and YENEEA. The data were produced by immunoSEQ multiplex PCR, yet TCRdb's version contains in-frame clones alone and is incomplete. Counted here are some 150,000 clones, 70% to 85% occurring once; the ten biggest clones make up over 8%. The sequencing input was peripheral blood. The sequence came from a woman between 45 and 65 years old with acute or convalescent COVID-19. The chain combines TRBV11-3 with TRBJ2-5; D is possibly TRBD2 (5 bases). The DNA for the CDR3 is TGTGCCAGCAGCCCCGGGGTGCAAGAGACCCAGTACTTC. Protein sequence: CASSPGVQETQYF.